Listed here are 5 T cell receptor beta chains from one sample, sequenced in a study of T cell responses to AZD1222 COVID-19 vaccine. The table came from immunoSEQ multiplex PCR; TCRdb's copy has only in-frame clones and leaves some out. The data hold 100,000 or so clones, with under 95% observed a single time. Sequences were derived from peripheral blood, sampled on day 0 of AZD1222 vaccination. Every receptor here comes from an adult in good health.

Here the CDR3 reads CAWGQGGQPQHF. The DNA for the CDR3 is TGTGCCTGGGGACAGGGGGGGCAGCCCCAGCATTTT. The V gene is TRBV30, the J gene TRBJ1-5; TRBD1 matches 10 bases. V gave up 5 bases and J gave up 7 bases; unmatched junction bases: 2. The CDR3 runs 12 residues. Germline V lookup: CDR1 GTSNPN, CDR2 SVGIG (reference sequence).

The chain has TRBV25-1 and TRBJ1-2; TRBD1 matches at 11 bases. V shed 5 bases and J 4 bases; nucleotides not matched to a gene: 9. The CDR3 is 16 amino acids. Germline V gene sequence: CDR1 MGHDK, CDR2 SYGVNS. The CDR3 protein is CASSHARTGGTYGYTF. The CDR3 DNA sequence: TGTGCCAGCAGTCATGCCAGGACAGGGGGCACCTATGGCTACACCTTC.

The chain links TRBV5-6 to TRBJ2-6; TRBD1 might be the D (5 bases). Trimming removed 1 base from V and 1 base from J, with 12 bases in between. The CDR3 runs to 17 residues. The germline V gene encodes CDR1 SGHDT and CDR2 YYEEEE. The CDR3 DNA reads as TGTGCCAGCAGCTTGTTGGTAGGGGCGTCTGGGGCCAACGTCCTGACTTTC. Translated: CASSLLVGASGANVLTF.

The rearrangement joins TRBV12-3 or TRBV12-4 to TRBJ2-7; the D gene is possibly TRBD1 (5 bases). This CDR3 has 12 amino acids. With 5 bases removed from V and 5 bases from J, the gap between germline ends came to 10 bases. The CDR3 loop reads CASSAGFHEQYF. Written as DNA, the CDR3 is TGTGCCAGCAGTGCAGGGTTCCACGAGCAGTACTTC.

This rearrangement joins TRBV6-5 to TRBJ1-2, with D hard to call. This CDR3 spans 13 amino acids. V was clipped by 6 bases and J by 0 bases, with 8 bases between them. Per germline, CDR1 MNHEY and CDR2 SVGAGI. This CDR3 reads CASRRVANYGYTF. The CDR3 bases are TGTGCCAGCAGACGGGTCGCTAACTATGGCTACACCTTC.